This T cell receptor beta chain is drawn from a study of beta chain features in type 1 diabetes. The wider study: The number of sorted cells examined across all samples was fewer than 110,000,000.

V gave up 1 base and J gave up 2 bases, with 22 bases separating them. Germline V gene data show CDR1 as SGDLS and CDR2 as YYNGEE. This CDR3 spans 18 amino acids. This clone was seen more than once but under ten times. Expressed TCRB transcripts were sequenced after all isolated RNA was converted to cDNA. Libraries were prepared by immunoSEQ multiplex PCR; TCRdb keeps only in-frame clonotypes and omits some of them. Of 300,000 to 400,000 clones in the sample, approximately 11% are singletons; the top ten hold 0.015% to 0.02%. The chain employs TRBV9 and TRBJ2-7; D gene unclear. The sequencing sample was made of naive CD4+ T cells from blood. This receptor was identified in a woman aged 25 to 39 in good health. CDR3 sequence: CASSVQSSAGPVTYEQYF. CDR3 DNA: TGTGCCAGCAGCGTACAGTCCTCTGCAGGCCCTGTTACCTACGAGCAGTACTTC.